This T cell receptor (beta chain) was found in a study of early T cells in non-severe SARS-CoV-2 infection. In its sample, this clonotype was seen many times. The V gene lost 6 bases and the J gene lost 9 bases, with 15 bases spanning the gap. The CDR3 is made up of 12 amino acids. Germline CDR1 MGHDK, CDR2 SYGVNS. In TCRdb, the 5' RACE reads were re-called with MiXCR into one record per CDR3 protein. The sample carries about 61,000 distinct CDR3 sequences, about a tenth recorded once. This TCR derives from an adult who was a healthcare worker with PCR-confirmed SARS-CoV-2 infection or an uninfected control (not recorded which). Sample: whole blood. The chain employs TRBV25-1 and TRBJ2-7; the D gene is possibly TRBD1 (5 bases). The CDR3 protein is CASSATGGRQYF. CDR3 sequence (DNA): TGTGCCAGCAGCGCCACAGGTGGCAGGCAGTACTTC.